These 29 T cell receptor beta chains were sequenced from one sample in a study of CD8 T cells in ankylosing spondylitis. Each CDR3 protein is one row after TCRdb ran MiXCR on the 5' RACE reads. Among about 300,000 distinct CDR3 sequences, 11% were seen once, and the ten largest hold about a tenth. Sample: blood, either unsorted or a sorted T cell fraction (not recorded which). All receptors derive from a female donor with ankylosing spondylitis or in good health (not recorded which).

This clonotype was observed at least ten times. The chain is built from TRBV15 and TRBJ2-7; D remains ambiguous. Germline V gene data show CDR1 as LNHNV and CDR2 as YYDKDF (reference sequence). The germline V and J ends were trimmed by 4 bases and 6 bases, with 19 bases remaining between them. The CDR3 covers 15 residues. In DNA, the CDR3 is TGTGCCACCAGCATCAATGGTGAACCCTCTACCGAGCAGTACTTC. Its translation: CATSINGEPSTEQYF.

Many counts were recorded for this clonotype. The chain combines TRBV5-1 with TRBJ2-1, with D possibly TRBD1 on 6 matching bases. Per the germline V gene, CDR1 is SGHRS and CDR2 is YFSETQ. The length of the CDR3 is 15 residues. The V and J ends lost 3 bases and 7 bases respectively, with 17 bases between them. CDR3 DNA sequence: TGCGCCAGCAGCTGGGGGCTGACCGGGCGGAATGAGCAGTTCTTC. Translating gives CASSWGLTGRNEQFF. Supplemented by reference TRBV5-1 and TRBJ2-1, the full variable domain reads KAGVTQTPRYLIKTRGQQVTLSCSPISGHRSVSWYQQTPGQGLQFLFEYFSETQRNKGNFPGRFSGRQFSNSRSEMNVSTLELGDSALYLCASSWGLTGRNEQFFGPGTRLTVL.

The gene calls are TRBV18 and TRBJ1-1; D is possibly TRBD1 (5 bases). Germline V lookup: CDR1 KGHSH, CDR2 LQKENI. The CDR3 is made up of 14 amino acids. V was pared by 3 bases and J by 5 bases, with 13 bases between. The CDR3 here is CASSPLREGTEAFF. The CDR3 region has the DNA TGTGCCAGCTCACCGTTAAGGGAGGGGACTGAAGCTTTCTTT.

This clonotype showed up many times. The chain has TRBV5-1 and TRBJ2-1, with D uncertain. The V gene's germline CDR1 is SGHRS and CDR2 YFSETQ. Trimming stripped 0 bases from V and 7 bases from J, with 11 bases between. The CDR3 extends over 14 amino acids. The CDR3 reads CASSLGSIGNEQFF. In DNA, the CDR3 is TGCGCCAGCAGCTTGGGTAGTATCGGGAATGAGCAGTTCTTC.

This clonotype showed up many times. The chain joins TRBV5-1 to TRBJ1-1; D gene uncertain. Between the trimmed V and J ends, which lost 0 bases and 4 bases, there was a span of 10 bases. The CDR3 runs to 14 residues. Germline V gives CDR1 SGHRS, CDR2 YFSETQ. The CDR3 nucleotides are TGCGCCAGCAGCTTGGCTGAGTTGTCCACTGAAGCTTTCTTT. This gives the protein CASSLAELSTEAFF.

This clonotype was seen just once. The V gene is TRBV3-1, the J gene TRBJ1-5; a weak D match, TRBD1 (6 bases). V lost 11 bases to trimming and J lost 6 bases, with 23 bases between them. This CDR3 has 15 amino acids. Germline V CDR1 and CDR2: LGHDT, YNNKEL (reference sequence). For the CDR3, the DNA is TGTGCCTCCACCCAAGCCCACAGGGCCGGTCAGCCCCAGCATTTT. It codes for CASTQAHRAGQPQHF.

In this sample, this clonotype turned up many times. The chain employs TRBV29-1 and TRBJ1-2; 7 nucleotides line up with TRBD1. The germline CDR1 and CDR2 sequences are SQVTM and ANQGSEA. V lost 6 bases, J lost 2 bases, and 6 bases stayed unmatched. This CDR3 contains 13 residues. The CDR3, as DNA: TGCAGCGTGGCTAAGACAGGGAACTATGGCTACACCTTC. This encodes CSVAKTGNYGYTF.

The chain is built from TRBV15 and TRBJ2-7; 8 bases map to TRBD2. Unmatched junction bases numbered 2, after V lost 1 base and J lost 0 bases. This CDR3 spans 15 amino acids. CDR1 and CDR2 from the germline V gene are LNHNV and YYDKDF (reference sequence). CDR3 in DNA: TGTGCCACCAGCAGAGGCCTAGCGGGCTCCTACGAGCAGTACTTC. Its protein is CATSRGLAGSYEQYF. The variable domain in full, completed from reference TRBV15 and TRBJ2-7, reads DAMVIQNPRYQVTQFGKPVTLSCSQTLNHNVMYWYQQKSSQAPKLLFHYYDKDFNNEADTPDNFQSRRPNTSFCFLDIRSPGLGDTAMYLCATSRGLAGSYEQYFGPGTRLTVT.

The rearrangement joins TRBV6-1 to TRBJ1-6; D gene unclear. The CDR3 sequence is 15 residues long. Germline CDR1 MNHNS, CDR2 SASEGT. The V end lost 7 bases, the J end lost 2 bases, and 12 bases lay between the germline ends. The DNA of the CDR3 is TGTGCCAGCACCCCAAATGTCGCCTATAATTCACCCCTCCACTTT. Its translation: CASTPNVAYNSPLHF.

J is TRBJ2-3 and V is TRBV20-1; TRBD2 aligns across 10 bases. Germline lookup yields CDR1 DFQATT and CDR2 SNEGSKA (reference sequence). The CDR3 covers 14 residues. Trimming took 2 bases from V and 4 from J; bases not matched to a gene: 3. CDR3: CSARSGTSADTQYF. The CDR3 coding sequence is TGCAGTGCTAGATCCGGGACTAGCGCAGATACGCAGTATTTT.

This chain uses TRBV12-3 or TRBV12-4 with TRBJ2-2; 9 positions match TRBD1. The CDR3 runs to 15 residues. With 7 bases clipped from V and 6 bases from J, the junction kept 9 bases outside the gene matches. CDR3 sequence (DNA): TGTGCCAGCAACCTACGTGGACAGGGGTCCGGGGAGCTGTTTTTT. This translates into CASNLRGQGSGELFF.

The CDR3 spells CASSLDGGVSYNEQFF. CDR3 sequence (DNA): TGCGCCAGCAGCTTGGATGGCGGAGTCTCCTACAATGAGCAGTTCTTC. This rearrangement joins TRBV5-1 to TRBJ2-1, with D uncertain. Germline-derived CDR1 and CDR2 are SGHRS and YFSETQ. CDR3 length equals 16 residues. V lost 0 bases, J lost 0 bases, and 10 bases lay in between.

This clonotype was seen at least ten times. The CDR3: CSARVGRRVNNEQFF. The CDR3 DNA reads as TGCAGTGCTAGAGTGGGTCGACGAGTAAACAATGAGCAGTTCTTC. The genes are TRBV20-1 and TRBJ2-1; D is ambiguous. Germline CDR1 reads DFQATT; CDR2 reads SNEGSKA (reference sequence). This CDR3 spans 15 amino acids. Trimming took off 1 base at V and 5 bases at J, with 15 bases between the two ends.

The rearrangement joins TRBV20-1 to TRBJ2-7, with D possibly TRBD1 on 5 matching bases. The CDR3 loop spans 14 amino acids. V was pared by 5 bases and J by 2 bases, with 16 bases between. In germline, CDR1 is DFQATT, CDR2 SNEGSKA (reference sequence). The CDR3 loop reads CSAEDRQLTYEQYF. CDR3 in DNA: TGCAGTGCTGAAGACAGACAACTTACCTACGAGCAGTACTTC.

In this sample, this clonotype turned up a few times. The V and J genes are TRBV19 and TRBJ1-5; TRBD1 might be the D (5 bases). The CDR3 is made up of 12 amino acids. Germline assignment: CDR1 LNHDA and CDR2 SQIVND (reference sequence). V was clipped by 5 bases and J by 15 bases, with 17 bases between them. CDR3 DNA: TGTGCCAGTAGTCCTGGGGGGTCGACGAGGCATTTT. Its translation is CASSPGGSTRHF. The full variable domain, its missing parts supplied by reference TRBV19 and TRBJ1-5, is DGGITQSPKYLFRKEGQNVTLSCEQNLNHDAMYWYRQDPGQGLRLIYYSQIVNDFQKGDIAEGYSVSREKKESFPLTVTSAQKNPTAFYLCASSPGGSTRHFGDGTRLSIL.

The chain links TRBV5-1 to TRBJ2-7, with 11 bases lining up with TRBD1. V lost 4 bases, J lost 3 bases, and 6 bases stayed unmatched. Germline values: CDR1 SGHRS, CDR2 YFSETQ. The CDR3 is made up of 15 amino acids. DNA of the CDR3: TGCGCCAGCAGCCACTCAGGGACAGGGGGCTACGAGCAGTACTTC. Translation: CASSHSGTGGYEQYF.

This clonotype has just a few counts. V gene TRBV6-2 or TRBV6-3 combines with J gene TRBJ2-3; D perhaps matches TRBD1 (8 bases). CDR1 and CDR2 (germline): MNHEY, SVGEGT. Trimming cost V 2 bases and J 0 bases, with 21 bases left between them. The CDR3 loop spans 19 amino acids. The CDR3 coding sequence is TGTGCCAGCAGTTACGCGGGAGACAGGGGAACCCTTAGCACAGATACGCAGTATTTT. This encodes CASSYAGDRGTLSTDTQYF.

This clonotype was counted many times. The V gene is TRBV20-1, the J gene TRBJ2-3; weak D call: TRBD2 (5 bases). This CDR3 region has 15 residues. The germline gives CDR1 DFQATT, CDR2 SNEGSKA (reference sequence). V lost 6 bases to trimming and J lost 5 bases, with 21 bases between them. CDR3 DNA sequence: TGCAGTGCCAAGAGAGGGCCGGGTCGGAAAGATACGCAGTATTTT. As protein: CSAKRGPGRKDTQYF.

This clonotype was counted between two and nine times. The chain uses TRBV5-5 and TRBJ2-3; 7 nucleotides agree with TRBD2. Germline lookup yields CDR1 SGHKS and CDR2 YYEKEE (reference sequence). The J segment lost 0 bases and the V segment lost 4 bases, leaving 5 bases of the junction unmatched. The CDR3 sequence is 15 residues long. CDR3 nucleotide sequence: TGTGCCAGCAGCCGGGGGGTTCCTAGCACAGATACGCAGTATTTT. Amino acid sequence: CASSRGVPSTDTQYF.

A word on this clonotype: With a much larger clone just one base away, this may be a read error. The chain carries TRBV20-1 and TRBJ1-5; D might be TRBD1 (5 bases). This CDR3 is 15 amino acids long. In germline, CDR1 is DFQATT, CDR2 SNEGSKA (reference sequence). The CDR3 nucleotides are TGCAGTGCTAGAGTTGGGACGGATAGCAATCGGCCCCAGCATTTT. It translates to CSARVGTDSNRPQHF.

This clonotype was picked up many times. The chain has TRBV24-1 and TRBJ1-2; D may be TRBD1 (5 bases). Trimming removed 9 bases at V and 8 bases at J, with 18 bases between. The CDR3 consists of 13 residues. CDR1 KGHDR and CDR2 SFDVKD come from the germline V gene. The CDR3 DNA reads TGTGCCACCGGGACTTCGGGACGCCCGGGCTACACCTTC. Translated: CATGTSGRPGYTF.

This clonotype was observed many times. The chain is built from TRBV6-5 and TRBJ2-1, with 8 bases fitting TRBD1. V was clipped by 2 bases and J by 1 base; unmatched bases: 4. The CDR3 contains 16 residues. Germline V gene lookup returns CDR1 MNHEY and CDR2 SVGAGI. The CDR3 here is CASSYPGGLSYNEQFF. In DNA form, the CDR3 reads TGTGCCAGCAGTTACCCAGGGGGCCTGTCCTACAATGAGCAGTTCTTC.

This clonotype was picked up a small number of times. The chain is built from TRBV14 and TRBJ1-1; D call uncertain. The V gene's germline CDR1 is SGHDN and CDR2 FVKESK. The CDR3 has 15 residues. V was shortened by 4 bases and J by 3 bases, with 15 bases between the two germline ends. CDR3 in amino acids: CASSPASSADTEAFF. For the CDR3, the DNA is TGTGCCAGCAGCCCCGCCTCCTCGGCGGACACTGAAGCTTTCTTT. Drawing the rest from reference TRBV14 and TRBJ1-1, the complete variable domain is EAGVTQFPSHSVIEKGQTVTLRCDPISGHDNLYWYRRVMGKEIKFLLHFVKESKQDESGMPNNRFLAERTGGTYSTLKVQPAELEDSGVYFCASSPASSADTEAFFGQGTRLTVV.

Worth noting for this clonotype: Possible read error: a much larger clone is one base away. The V and J genes are TRBV4-3 and TRBJ1-1; D ambiguous. Germline CDR1 LGHNA, CDR2 YSLEER. The CDR3 sequence is 13 residues long. The CDR3 nucleotides are TGCGCCAGCAGCCAAGAATGGAGCACTGAAGCTTACTTT. Translation: CASSQEWSTEAYF.

This clonotype has ten or more counts. The rearrangement links TRBV4-3 to TRBJ2-7; D remains ambiguous. Trimming removed 0 bases at V and 7 bases at J, with 10 bases between. The CDR3 contains 13 residues. Germline-derived CDR1 and CDR2 are LGHNA and YSLEER. The CDR3 here is CASSQDWPREQYF. The CDR3 bases are TGCGCCAGCAGCCAAGATTGGCCCCGAGAGCAGTACTTC.

There are many counts of this clonotype. The rearrangement uses TRBV20-1 and TRBJ1-5; D remains unclear. The CDR3 is made up of 14 amino acids. The germline CDR1 and CDR2 sequences are DFQATT and SNEGSKA (reference sequence). V was pared by 1 base and J by 0 bases, with 7 bases between. The CDR3 is CSARVGSSNQPQHF. For the CDR3, the DNA is TGCAGTGCTAGAGTGGGCAGTAGCAATCAGCCCCAGCATTTT.

The chain recombines TRBV20-1 with TRBJ2-7; a weak D match, TRBD1 (5 bases). Germline V gene sequence: CDR1 DFQATT, CDR2 SNEGSKA (reference sequence). The CDR3 covers 13 residues. V lost 6 bases and J lost 3, with 15 bases in between. The CDR3 spells CSAHPLGDYEQYF. The CDR3 DNA reads TGCAGTGCCCACCCCCTAGGGGACTACGAGCAGTACTTC.

The CDR3 loop is CASSSSPTGELFF. The CDR3 DNA reads TGTGCCAGCAGCTCGAGCCCCACCGGGGAGCTGTTTTTT. J is TRBJ2-2 and V is TRBV7-2; D not resolved. V was cut by 4 bases and J by 4 bases, with 7 bases left in between. This CDR3 is built from 13 residues. The germline V gene has CDR1 SGHTA and CDR2 FQGNSA.

This clonotype was seen repeatedly, ten times or more. CDR3 sequence (DNA): TGTGCCAGCAGTTTATCAGGTCGGGGACTAGCGGGATACAATGAGCAGTTCTTC. Amino acids: CASSLSGRGLAGYNEQFF. The V gene is TRBV28, the J gene TRBJ2-1; the match to TRBD2 covers 13 bases. Germline lookup yields CDR1 MDHEN and CDR2 SYDVKM. The CDR3 runs 18 residues. The V segment lost 1 base and the J segment 4 bases; nucleotides outside the gene matches: 7.